Listed below are T cell receptor beta chains from one sample, sequenced in a study of T cell responses to AZD1222 COVID-19 vaccine. Generated by immunoSEQ multiplex PCR, the TCRdb table keeps only in-frame clones and is missing some. Here the sample spans roughly 120,000 clones, 85% to 95% being singletons. Source: peripheral blood, taken 28 days after the second AZD1222 dose. The receptor set was obtained from an adult who received the AZD1222 COVID-19 vaccine. Both conserved end residues are trimmed from each CDR3.

TRBV28,ASSVGGEERGYT
TRBV4-2,ASSQDRTSYDEQF
TRBV5-5,ASSLNEQF
TRBV19,ASRAGTLTDTGELF
TRBV30,AWSSPDSTYSPLH
TRBV2,ASKSSGRGANEQF
TRBV7-6,ASSLGPASSGNTIY
TRBV6-4,APRERGPPLPDTQY
TRBV30,AWTEDTNQPQH
TRBV27,ASSFGPSGGNTIY
TRBV5-4,ASSLGASGNPDTQY
TRBV6-1,ASSESVGYISEQY
TRBV7-8,ASLDAGRQETQY
TRBV5-4,ASSFGGGSKNTGELF
TRBV27,ASSFKGEFTEAF
TRBV28,ATPGINTGELF
TRBV4-1,ASSQPRDRGHEQY
TRBV24-1,ATSDPGTGAYEQY
TRBV11-2,ASVGPGGKEGLSYEQY
TRBV3-1/TRBV3-2,ASSQTNNQPQH
TRBV7-9,ASSSRREGVMSSPLH
TRBV6-4,ASSELAGGSTDTQY
TRBV19,AAREQLNTEAF
TRBV28,ASSWARGSGASYNEQF
TRBV6-5,ASTWDSKQF
TRBV11-1,ASSLAAGESYEQY
TRBV27,ASSLTSGSSQY
TRBV9,ASSVDPGVSNEKLF
TRBV18,ASSTLDSANTGELF
TRBV9,ASSVTGANTEAF
TRBV19,ASSGRRYYEQY
TRBV6-1,ASSELRQGAHEQY
TRBV27,ASSSAYEQY
TRBV27,ASQSGYPGLNYNSPLH
TRBV5-1,ASSTSNTEAF
TRBV2,ASREAIAAGQETQY
TRBV6-5,ASGRDRDYGYT
TRBV6-5,ASSSRLAGSSYEQY
TRBV13,ASSSPGQGAGEQF
TRBV21-1,ASSKVSIRDRARREDEKLF
TRBV28,ASSLDTGYGYT
TRBV2,ASSLRDSYGYT